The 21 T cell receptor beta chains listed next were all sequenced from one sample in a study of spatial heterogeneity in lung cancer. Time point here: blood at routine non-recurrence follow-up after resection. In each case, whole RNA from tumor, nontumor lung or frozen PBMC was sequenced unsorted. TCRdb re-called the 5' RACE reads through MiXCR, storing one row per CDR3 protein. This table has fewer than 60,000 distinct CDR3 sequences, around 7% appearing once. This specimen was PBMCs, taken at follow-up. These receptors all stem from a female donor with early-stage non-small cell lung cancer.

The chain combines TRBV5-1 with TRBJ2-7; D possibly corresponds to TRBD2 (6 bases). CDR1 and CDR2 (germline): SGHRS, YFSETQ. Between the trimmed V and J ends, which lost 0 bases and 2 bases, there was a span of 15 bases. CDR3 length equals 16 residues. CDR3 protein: CASSLGPPGGPYEQYF. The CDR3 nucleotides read TGCGCCAGCAGCTTGGGCCCCCCCGGGGGTCCCTACGAGCAGTACTTC.

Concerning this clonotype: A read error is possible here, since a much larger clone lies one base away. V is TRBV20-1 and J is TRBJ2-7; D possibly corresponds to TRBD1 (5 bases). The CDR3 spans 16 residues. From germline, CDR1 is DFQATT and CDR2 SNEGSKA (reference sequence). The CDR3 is CSAPRPRGSGSYGQYF. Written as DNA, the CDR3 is TGCAGTGCTCCCCGACCTAGGGGAAGTGGCTCCTACGGGCAGTACTTC.

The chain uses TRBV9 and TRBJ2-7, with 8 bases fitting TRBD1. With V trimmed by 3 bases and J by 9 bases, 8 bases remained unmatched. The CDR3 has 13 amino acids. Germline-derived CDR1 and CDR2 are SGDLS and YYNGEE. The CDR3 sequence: CASSGGDRPMQYF. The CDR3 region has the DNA TGTGCCAGCAGCGGAGGGGACAGGCCCATGCAGTACTTC.

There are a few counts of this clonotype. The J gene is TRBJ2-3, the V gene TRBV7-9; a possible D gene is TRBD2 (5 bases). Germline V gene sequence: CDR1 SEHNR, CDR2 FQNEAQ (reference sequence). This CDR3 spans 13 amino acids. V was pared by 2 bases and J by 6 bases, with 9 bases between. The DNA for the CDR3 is TGTGCCAGCAGCTTACTAGCATCGGATACGCAGTATTTT. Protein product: CASSLLASDTQYF.

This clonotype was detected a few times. CDR3 sequence reads: CASSLFGGQGNEKLFF. For the CDR3, the DNA is TGTGCCAGCAGTTTATTTGGGGGACAGGGAAACGAAAAACTGTTTTTT. The chain links TRBV12-3 or TRBV12-4 to TRBJ1-4; 9 bases map to TRBD1. CDR3 length: 16 amino acids. Trimming removed 2 bases from V and 8 bases from J; junction bases left unmatched: 9.

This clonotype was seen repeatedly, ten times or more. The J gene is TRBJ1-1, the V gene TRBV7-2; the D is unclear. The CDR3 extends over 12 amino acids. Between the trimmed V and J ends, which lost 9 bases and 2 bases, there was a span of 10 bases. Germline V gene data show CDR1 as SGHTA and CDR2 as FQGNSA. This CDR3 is CAREGPNTEAFF. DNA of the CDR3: TGTGCCAGAGAGGGTCCCAACACTGAAGCTTTCTTT.

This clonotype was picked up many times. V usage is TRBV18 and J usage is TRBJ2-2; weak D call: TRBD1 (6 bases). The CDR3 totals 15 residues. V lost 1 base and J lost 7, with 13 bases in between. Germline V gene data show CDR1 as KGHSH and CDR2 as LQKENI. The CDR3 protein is CASSPLSQGGGELFF. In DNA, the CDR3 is TGTGCCAGCTCACCACTCTCACAGGGCGGCGGGGAGCTGTTTTTT. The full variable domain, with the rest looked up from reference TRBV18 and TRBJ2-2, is NAGVMQNPRHLVRRRGQEARLRCSPMKGHSHVYWYRQLPEEGLKFMVYLQKENIIDESGMPKERFSAEFPKEGPSILRIQQVVRGDSAAYFCASSPLSQGGGELFFGEGSRLTVL.

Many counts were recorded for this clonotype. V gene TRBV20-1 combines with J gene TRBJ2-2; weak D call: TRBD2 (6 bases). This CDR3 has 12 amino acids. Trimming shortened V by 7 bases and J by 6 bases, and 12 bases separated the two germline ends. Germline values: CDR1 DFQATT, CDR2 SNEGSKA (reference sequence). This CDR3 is CSGRRGAGELFF. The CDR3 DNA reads TGCAGTGGGAGGCGGGGCGCCGGGGAGCTGTTTTTT.

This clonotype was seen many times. CDR3 nucleotide sequence: TGTGCCAGCAGGGGGGACAGGGGGCCCCAAGAGACCCAGTACTTC. Translating gives CASRGDRGPQETQYF. This chain joins TRBV28 and TRBJ2-5; 12 positions agree with TRBD1. Unmatched junction bases numbered 3, after V lost 6 bases and J lost 1 base. This CDR3 is built from 15 residues. Germline CDR1 and CDR2: MDHEN and SYDVKM.

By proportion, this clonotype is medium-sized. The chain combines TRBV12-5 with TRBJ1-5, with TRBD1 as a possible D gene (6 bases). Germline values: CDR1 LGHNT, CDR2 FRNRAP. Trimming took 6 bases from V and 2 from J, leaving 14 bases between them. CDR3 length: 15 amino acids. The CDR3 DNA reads TGTGCTAGTGGACTACAGGGTAGTGGCAATCAGCCCCAGCATTTT. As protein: CASGLQGSGNQPQHF.

In nucleotides, the CDR3 is TGTGCCAGCAGCTCCAGGGGCCGGTTCGACAATGAGCAGTTCTTC. This codes for CASSSRGRFDNEQFF. The rearrangement uses TRBV7-2 and TRBJ2-1, with D possibly being TRBD1 (6 bases). Looked up from germline, CDR1 is SGHTA and CDR2 is FQGNSA. There are 15 residues in the CDR3. V was shortened by 4 bases and J by 5 bases, with 15 bases between the two germline ends.

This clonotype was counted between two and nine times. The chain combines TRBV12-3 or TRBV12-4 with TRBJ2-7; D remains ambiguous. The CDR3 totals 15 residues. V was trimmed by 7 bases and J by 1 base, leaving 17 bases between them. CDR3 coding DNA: TGTGCCAGCACCTCCGGACGCTACGGATCCTACGAGCAGTACTTC. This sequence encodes CASTSGRYGSYEQYF.

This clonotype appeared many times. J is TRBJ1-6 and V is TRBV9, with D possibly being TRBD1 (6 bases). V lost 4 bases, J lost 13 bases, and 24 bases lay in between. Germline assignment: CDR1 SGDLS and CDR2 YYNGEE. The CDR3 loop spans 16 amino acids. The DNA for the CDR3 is TGTGCCAGCAGCCCTTCGGGGACACCCCGGCTTGAGCCCCTCCACTTT. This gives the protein CASSPSGTPRLEPLHF.

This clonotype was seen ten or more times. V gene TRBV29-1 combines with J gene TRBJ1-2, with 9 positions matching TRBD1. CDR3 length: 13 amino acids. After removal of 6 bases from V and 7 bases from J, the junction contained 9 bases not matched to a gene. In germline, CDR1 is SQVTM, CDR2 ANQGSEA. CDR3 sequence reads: CSVGAQGASGYTF. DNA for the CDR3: TGCAGCGTGGGAGCACAGGGGGCGTCTGGCTACACCTTC.

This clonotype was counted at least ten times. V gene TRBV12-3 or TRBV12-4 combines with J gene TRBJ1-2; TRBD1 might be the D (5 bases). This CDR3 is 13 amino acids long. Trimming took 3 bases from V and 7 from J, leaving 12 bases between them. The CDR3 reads CASSFAGVGGYTF. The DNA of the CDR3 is TGTGCCAGCAGTTTTGCGGGGGTCGGTGGCTACACCTTC.

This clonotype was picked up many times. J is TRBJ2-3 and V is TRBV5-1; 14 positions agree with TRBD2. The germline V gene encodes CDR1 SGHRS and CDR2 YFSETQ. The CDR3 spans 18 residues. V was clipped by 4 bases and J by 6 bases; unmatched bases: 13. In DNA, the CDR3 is TGCGCCAGCAGCCGGAGGACTAGCGGGGGGCCTTCAGCGGATACGCAGTATTTT. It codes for CASSRRTSGGPSADTQYF.

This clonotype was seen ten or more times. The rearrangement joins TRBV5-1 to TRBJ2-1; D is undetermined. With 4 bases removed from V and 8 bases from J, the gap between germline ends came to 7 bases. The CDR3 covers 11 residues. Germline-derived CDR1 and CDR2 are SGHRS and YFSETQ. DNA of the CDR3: TGCGCCAGCAGCCGCCAGGATGAGCAGTTCTTC. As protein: CASSRQDEQFF.

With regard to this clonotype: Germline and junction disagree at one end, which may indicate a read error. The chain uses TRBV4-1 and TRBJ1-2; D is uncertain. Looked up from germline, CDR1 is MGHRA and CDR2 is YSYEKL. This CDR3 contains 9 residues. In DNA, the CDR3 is TGCGCCAGCAGCACCCGGACTGAATTC. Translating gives CASSTRTEF.

The CDR3 loop is CATSRDSGSSPDTQYF. The CDR3 DNA follows: TGTGCCACCAGCAGAGATTCGGGGTCTTCTCCAGATACGCAGTATTTT. The rearrangement uses TRBV15 and TRBJ2-3; a possible D gene is TRBD2 (5 bases). Trimming took 0 bases from V and 4 from J, leaving 14 bases between them. This CDR3 has 16 amino acids. CDR1 and CDR2 from the germline V gene are LNHNV and YYDKDF (reference sequence).

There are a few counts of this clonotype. As DNA, the CDR3 is TGTGCCAGCAGCCAACCCGGCGTCGAGCAGTACTTC. It encodes CASSQPGVEQYF. This chain joins TRBV14 and TRBJ2-7; no clear D. The length of the CDR3 is 12 residues. In germline, CDR1 is SGHDN, CDR2 FVKESK. Trimming took 2 bases from V and 6 from J, leaving 8 bases between them.

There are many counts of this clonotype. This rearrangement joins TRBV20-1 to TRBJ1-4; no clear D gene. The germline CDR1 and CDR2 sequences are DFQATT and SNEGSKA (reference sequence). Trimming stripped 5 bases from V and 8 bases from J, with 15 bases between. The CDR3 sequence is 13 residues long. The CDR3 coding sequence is TGCAGTGCTGTACACTCCCGCCACGAAAAACTGTTTTTT. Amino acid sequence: CSAVHSRHEKLFF.